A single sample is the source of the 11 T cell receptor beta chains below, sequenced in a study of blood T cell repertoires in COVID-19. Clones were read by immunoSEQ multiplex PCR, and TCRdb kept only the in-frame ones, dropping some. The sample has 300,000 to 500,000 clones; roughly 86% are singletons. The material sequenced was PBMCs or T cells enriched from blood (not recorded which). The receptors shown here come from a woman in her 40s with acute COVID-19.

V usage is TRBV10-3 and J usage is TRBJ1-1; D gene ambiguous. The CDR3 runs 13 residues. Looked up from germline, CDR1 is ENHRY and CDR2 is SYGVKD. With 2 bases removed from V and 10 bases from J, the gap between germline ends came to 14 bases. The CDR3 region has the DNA TGTGCCATCAGTGAGATGACACCTCCCAGAGCTTTCTTT. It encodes CAISEMTPPRAFF.

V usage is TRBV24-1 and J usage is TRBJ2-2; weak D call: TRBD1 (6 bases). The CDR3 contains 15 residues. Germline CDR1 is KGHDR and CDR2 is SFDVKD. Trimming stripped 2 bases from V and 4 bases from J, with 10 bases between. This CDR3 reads CATSDSGVRTGELFF. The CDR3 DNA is TGTGCCACCAGTGATTCAGGGGTCCGCACCGGGGAGCTGTTTTTT.

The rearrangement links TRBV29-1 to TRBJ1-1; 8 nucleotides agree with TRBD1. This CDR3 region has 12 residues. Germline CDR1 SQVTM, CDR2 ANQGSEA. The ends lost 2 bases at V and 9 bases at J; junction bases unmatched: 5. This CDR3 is CSVESTGDKAFF. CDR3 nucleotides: TGCAGCGTTGAATCGACAGGGGACAAAGCTTTCTTT.

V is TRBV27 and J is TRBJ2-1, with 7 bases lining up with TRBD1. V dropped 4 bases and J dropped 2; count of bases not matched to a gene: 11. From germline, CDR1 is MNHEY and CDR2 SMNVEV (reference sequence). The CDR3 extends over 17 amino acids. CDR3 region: CASSSPVQGNTYNEQFF. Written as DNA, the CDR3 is TGTGCCAGCAGTTCCCCTGTACAGGGGAACACCTACAATGAGCAGTTCTTC.

The CDR3 coding sequence is TGTGCCAGTAGAGGGAATCCCGGGACAGGGGAAAGCAATCAGCCCCAGCATTTT. Its translation: CASRGNPGTGESNQPQHF. The chain uses TRBV19 and TRBJ1-5, with 10 positions matching TRBD1. Germline CDR1 reads LNHDA; CDR2 reads SQIVND (reference sequence). V trimming: 6 bases; J trimming: 1 base; junction bases outside the gene matches: 12. CDR3 size: 18 residues.

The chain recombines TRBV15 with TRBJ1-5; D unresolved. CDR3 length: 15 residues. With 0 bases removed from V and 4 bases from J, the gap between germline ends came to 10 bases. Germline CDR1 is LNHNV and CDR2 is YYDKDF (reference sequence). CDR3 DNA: TGTGCCACCAGCAGAGATCTCGGGGAAAATCAGCCCCAGCATTTT. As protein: CATSRDLGENQPQHF.

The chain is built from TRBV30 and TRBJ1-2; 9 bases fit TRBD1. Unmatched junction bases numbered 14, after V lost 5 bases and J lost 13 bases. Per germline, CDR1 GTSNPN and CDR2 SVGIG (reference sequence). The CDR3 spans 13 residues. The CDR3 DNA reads TGTGCCTGGTTAACCGGGACAGGGACCCTCCTCACCTTC. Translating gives CAWLTGTGTLLTF.

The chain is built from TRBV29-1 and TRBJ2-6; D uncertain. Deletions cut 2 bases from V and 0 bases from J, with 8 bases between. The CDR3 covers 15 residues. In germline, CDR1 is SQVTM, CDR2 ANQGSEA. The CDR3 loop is CSVEFTRSGANVLTF. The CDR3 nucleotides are TGCAGCGTTGAATTTACTCGCTCTGGGGCCAACGTCCTGACTTTC.

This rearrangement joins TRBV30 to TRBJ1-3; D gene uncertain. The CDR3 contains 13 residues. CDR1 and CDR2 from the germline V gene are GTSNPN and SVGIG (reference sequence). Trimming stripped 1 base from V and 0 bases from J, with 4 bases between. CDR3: CAWSDISGNTIYF. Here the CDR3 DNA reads TGTGCCTGGAGTGACATCTCTGGAAACACCATATATTTT.

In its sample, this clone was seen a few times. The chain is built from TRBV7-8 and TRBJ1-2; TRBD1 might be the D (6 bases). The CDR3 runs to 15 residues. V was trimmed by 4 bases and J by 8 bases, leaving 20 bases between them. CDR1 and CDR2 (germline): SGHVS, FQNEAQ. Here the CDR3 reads CASSSTFGQLEGYTF. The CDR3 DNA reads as TGTGCCAGCAGCTCTACGTTCGGACAGTTAGAAGGCTACACCTTC.

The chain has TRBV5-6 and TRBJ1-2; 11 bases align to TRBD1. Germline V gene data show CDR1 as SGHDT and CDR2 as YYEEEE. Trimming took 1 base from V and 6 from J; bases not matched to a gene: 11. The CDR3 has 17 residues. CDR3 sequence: CASSLTGTGGLEDGYTF. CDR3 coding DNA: TGTGCCAGCAGCTTGACCGGGACAGGGGGTTTAGAAGATGGCTACACCTTC.